This T cell receptor (beta chain) was documented in a study of technical replicates of blood from a handful of donors. The assay was immunoSEQ multiplex PCR, and TCRdb's table has in-frame clones only and misses some. The sample holds around 14,000 clones, approximately 84% seen once. The CDR3 runs to 14 residues. In germline, CDR1 is SGHAT, CDR2 FQNNGV. Trimming cost V 5 bases and J 0 bases, with 11 bases left between them. The TCR comes from a human donor in good health. V usage is TRBV11-2 and J usage is TRBJ2-7; a possible D gene is TRBD2 (6 bases). Source material: PBMCs. CDR3 amino acids: CASSNRDSSYEQYF. The DNA of the CDR3 is TGTGCCAGCAGCAACCGGGACTCCTCCTACGAGCAGTACTTC.